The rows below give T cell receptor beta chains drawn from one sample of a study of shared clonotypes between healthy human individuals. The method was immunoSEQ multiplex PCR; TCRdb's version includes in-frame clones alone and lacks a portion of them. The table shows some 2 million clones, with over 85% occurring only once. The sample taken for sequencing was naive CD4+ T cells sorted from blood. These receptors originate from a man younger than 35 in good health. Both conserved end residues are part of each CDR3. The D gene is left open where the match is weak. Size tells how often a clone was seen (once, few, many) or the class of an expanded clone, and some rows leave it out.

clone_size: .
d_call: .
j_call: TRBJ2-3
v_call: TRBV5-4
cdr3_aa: CASSSGLRSTDTQYF
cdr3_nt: TGTGCCAGCAGCTCGGGACTTCGGAGCACAGATACGCAGTATTTT

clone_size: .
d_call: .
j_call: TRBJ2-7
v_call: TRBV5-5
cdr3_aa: CASSLGSSSYEQYF
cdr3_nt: TGTGCCAGCAGCTTGGGCTCCAGCTCCTACGAGCAGTACTTC

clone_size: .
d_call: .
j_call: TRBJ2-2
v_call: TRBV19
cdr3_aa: CASNAWGAGELFF
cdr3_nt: TGTGCCAGTAACGCCTGGGGCGCAGGGGAGCTGTTTTTT

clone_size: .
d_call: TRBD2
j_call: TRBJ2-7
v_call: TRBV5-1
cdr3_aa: CASSLSPGLAAEQYF
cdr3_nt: TGCGCCAGCAGCTTGTCTCCGGGACTAGCGGCCGAGCAGTACTTC

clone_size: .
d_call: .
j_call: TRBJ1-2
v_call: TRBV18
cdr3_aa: CASSPRGNYGYTF
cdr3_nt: TGTGCCAGCTCACCCAGGGGCAACTATGGCTACACCTTC

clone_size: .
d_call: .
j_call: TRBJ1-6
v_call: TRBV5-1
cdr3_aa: CASSLATGQEDSPLHF
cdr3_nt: TGCGCCAGCAGCTTGGCCACAGGGCAGGAGGATTCACCCCTCCACTTT

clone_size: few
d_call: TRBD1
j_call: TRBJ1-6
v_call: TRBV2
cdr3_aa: CASILGTESSPLHF
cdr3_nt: TGTGCCAGCATTCTCGGGACAGAAAGTTCACCCCTCCACTTT

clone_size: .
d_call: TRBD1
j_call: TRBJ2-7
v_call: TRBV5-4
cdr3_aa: CASSPGQIFYEQYF
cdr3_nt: TGTGCCAGCAGCCCGGGACAGATCTTTTACGAGCAGTACTTC

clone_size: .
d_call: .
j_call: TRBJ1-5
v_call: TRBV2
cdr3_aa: CASSEDPLLNQPQHF
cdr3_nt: TGTGCCAGCAGTGAGGACCCGCTCCTCAATCAGCCCCAGCATTTT

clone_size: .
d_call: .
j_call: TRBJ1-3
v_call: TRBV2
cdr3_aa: CASSAVGSGNTIYF
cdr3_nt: TGTGCCAGCAGTGCCGTTGGCTCTGGAAACACCATATATTTT

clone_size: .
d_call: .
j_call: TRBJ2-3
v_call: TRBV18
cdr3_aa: CASSPLTDAGTDTQYF
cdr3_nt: TGTGCCAGCTCACCATTAACAGACGCCGGCACAGATACGCAGTATTTT

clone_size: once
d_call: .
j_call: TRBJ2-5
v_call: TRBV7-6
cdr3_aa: CASSLQAYQETQYF
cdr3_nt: TGTGCCAGCAGCTTACAGGCGTACCAAGAGACCCAGTACTTC

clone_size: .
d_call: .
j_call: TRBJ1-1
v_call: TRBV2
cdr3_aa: CASSEGATEAFF
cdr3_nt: TGTGCCAGCAGTGAGGGTGCCACTGAAGCTTTCTTT

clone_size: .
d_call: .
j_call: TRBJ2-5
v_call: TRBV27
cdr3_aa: CASSWERTQYF
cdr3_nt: TGTGCCAGCAGTTGGGAGCGGACCCAGTACTTC

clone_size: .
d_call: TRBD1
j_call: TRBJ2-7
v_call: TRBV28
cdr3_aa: CASSSTGAVNSYEQYF
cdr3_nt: TGTGCCAGCAGTTCAACAGGGGCCGTAAACTCCTACGAGCAGTACTTC

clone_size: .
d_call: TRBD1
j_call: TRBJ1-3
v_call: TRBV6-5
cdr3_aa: CASSQITGAGNTIYF
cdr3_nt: TGTGCCAGCAGTCAAATAACAGGGGCTGGAAACACCATATATTTT

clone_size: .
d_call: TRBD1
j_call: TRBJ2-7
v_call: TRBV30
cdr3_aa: CAWAGTGWVEQYF
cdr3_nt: TGTGCCTGGGCCGGGACAGGGTGGGTCGAGCAGTACTTC

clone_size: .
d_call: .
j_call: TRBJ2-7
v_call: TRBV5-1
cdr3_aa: CASSLTGGTYEQYF
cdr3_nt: TGCGCCAGCAGCTTGACAGGAGGTACCTACGAGCAGTACTTC

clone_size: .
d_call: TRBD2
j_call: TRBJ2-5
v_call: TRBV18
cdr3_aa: CASSPLGSGETQYF
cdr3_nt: TGTGCCAGCTCACCCCTAGGTAGCGGGGAGACCCAGTACTTC

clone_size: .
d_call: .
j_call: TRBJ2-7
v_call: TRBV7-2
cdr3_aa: CASSTTGSVYEQYF
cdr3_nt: TGTGCCAGCAGCACGACGGGGTCAGTCTACGAGCAGTACTTC

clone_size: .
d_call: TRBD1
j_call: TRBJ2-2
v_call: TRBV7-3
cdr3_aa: CASSRTGGAVYGELFF
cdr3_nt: TGTGCCAGCAGCCGGACAGGGGGCGCGGTTTACGGGGAGCTGTTTTTT

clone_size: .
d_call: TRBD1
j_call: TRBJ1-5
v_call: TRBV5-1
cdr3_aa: CASSSGQATSPQHF
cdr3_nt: TGCGCCAGCAGCTCGGGACAGGCAACCTCGCCCCAGCATTTT

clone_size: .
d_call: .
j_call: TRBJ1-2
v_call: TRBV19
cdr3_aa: CASSSVFGGGYTF
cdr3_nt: TGTGCCAGTAGCTCCGTTTTCGGGGGTGGCTACACCTTC

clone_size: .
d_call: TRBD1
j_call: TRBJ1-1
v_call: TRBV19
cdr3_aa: CASSAQYRGVAFF
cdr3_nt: TGTGCCAGTAGTGCCCAATACAGGGGTGTAGCTTTCTTT

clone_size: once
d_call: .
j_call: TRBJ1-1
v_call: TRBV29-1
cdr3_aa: CSVGTEAFF
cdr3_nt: TGCAGCGTTGGGACTGAAGCTTTCTTT

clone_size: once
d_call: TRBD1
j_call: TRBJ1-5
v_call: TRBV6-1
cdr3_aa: CASSDSGQGWHQPQHF
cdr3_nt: TGTGCCAGCAGTGATTCTGGACAGGGGTGGCATCAGCCCCAGCATTTT

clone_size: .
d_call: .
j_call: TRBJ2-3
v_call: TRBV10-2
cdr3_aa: CASSDTSGAADTQYF
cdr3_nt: TGCGCCAGCAGTGATACCTCAGGGGCCGCAGATACGCAGTATTTT

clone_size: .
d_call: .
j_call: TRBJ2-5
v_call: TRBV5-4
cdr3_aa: CASSRGTEETQYF
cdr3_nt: TGTGCCAGCAGCCGCGGGACAGAAGAGACCCAGTACTTC

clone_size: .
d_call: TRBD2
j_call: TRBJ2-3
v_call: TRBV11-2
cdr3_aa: CASSGPLRRGGEDTQYF
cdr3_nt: TGTGCCAGCAGCGGGCCGTTGAGGCGGGGGGGCGAGGATACGCAGTATTTT

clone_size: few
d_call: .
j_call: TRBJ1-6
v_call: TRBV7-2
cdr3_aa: CATSGGNSPLHF
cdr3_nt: TGTGCCACCTCGGGGGGCAATTCACCCCTCCACTTT

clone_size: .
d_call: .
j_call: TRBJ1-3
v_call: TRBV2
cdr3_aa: CASATNSGNTIYF
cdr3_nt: TGTGCCAGTGCGACAAACTCTGGAAACACCATATATTTT

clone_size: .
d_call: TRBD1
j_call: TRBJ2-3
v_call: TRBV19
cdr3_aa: CASSRQGARLTDTQYF
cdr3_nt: TGTGCCAGTAGTCGACAGGGCGCCCGACTCACAGATACGCAGTATTTT

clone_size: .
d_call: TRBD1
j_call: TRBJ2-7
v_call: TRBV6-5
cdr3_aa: CASSRAGQGHEQYF
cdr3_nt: TGTGCCAGCAGTAGAGCGGGACAGGGGCACGAGCAGTACTTC

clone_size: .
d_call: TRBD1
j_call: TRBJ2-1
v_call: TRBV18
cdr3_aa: CASSPETGGFTEQFF
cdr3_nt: TGTGCCAGCTCACCAGAGACAGGGGGCTTTACTGAGCAGTTCTTC

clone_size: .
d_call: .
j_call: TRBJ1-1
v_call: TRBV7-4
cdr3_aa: CASSCGACGTPMNTEAFF
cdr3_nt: TGTGCCAGCAGCTGCGGGGCGTGCGGGACACCTATGAACACTGAAGCTTTCTTT

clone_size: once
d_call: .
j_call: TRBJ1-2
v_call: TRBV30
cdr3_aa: CAWQWAAPWGYTF
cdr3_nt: TGTGCCTGGCAATGGGCGGCCCCCTGGGGCTACACCTTC

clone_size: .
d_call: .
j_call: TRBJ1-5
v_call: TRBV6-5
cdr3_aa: CASSLVAQGNQPQHF
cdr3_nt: TGTGCCAGCTCTCTAGTGGCCCAAGGCAATCAGCCCCAGCATTTT

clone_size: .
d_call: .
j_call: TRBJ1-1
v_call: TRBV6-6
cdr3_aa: CASTRTANTEAFF
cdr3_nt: TGTGCCAGCACGAGAACAGCGAACACTGAAGCTTTCTTT

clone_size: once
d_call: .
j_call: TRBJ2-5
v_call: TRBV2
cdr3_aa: CASSISGPEETQYF
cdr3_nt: TGTGCCAGCAGCATCTCAGGCCCGGAAGAGACCCAGTACTTC